This T cell receptor (beta chain) derives from a study of technical replicates of blood from four donors. Deletions cut 2 bases from V and 4 bases from J, with 11 bases between. The CDR3 contains 15 residues. Germline V gives CDR1 MNHNY, CDR2 SVGAGI (reference sequence). Assay used: immunoSEQ multiplex PCR; TCRdb lists only in-frame clones, some missing. The sample holds 13,000 to 15,000 clones; 84% are singletons and the top ten take approximately 10%. Specimen: PBMCs. J is TRBJ2-2 and V is TRBV6-6; D may be TRBD1 (5 bases). The sequence derives from a human donor in good health. This CDR3 reads CASSYQQGFTGELFF. The CDR3 nucleotides are TGTGCCAGCAGTTACCAGCAGGGTTTCACCGGGGAGCTGTTTTTT.